These T cell receptor beta chains were read from a single sample in a study of identical twins. One entry per CDR3 protein, called by TCRdb with MiXCR from the 5' RACE reads. Of roughly 1.6 million distinct CDR3 sequences detected, around 29% appear once; the ten largest clones hold 0.25% to 0.3%. Input material: cord blood. The receptors derive from a newborn girl in good health. Each CDR3 is given with its conserved first and last residue.

CDR3 | length | J | V
CASSVGTYTGELFF | 14 | TRBJ2-2 | TRBV9
CSVSNRGPANYGYTF | 15 | TRBJ1-2 | TRBV29-1
CSASQGPGLQYF | 12 | TRBJ2-7 | TRBV20-1
CASSWVKGLTDTQYF | 15 | TRBJ2-3 | TRBV7-6
CSPTGVYYEQYF | 12 | TRBJ2-7 | TRBV20-1
CASSLGRARNYEQYF | 15 | TRBJ2-7 | TRBV11-2
CASSYPTGNSYEQYF | 15 | TRBJ2-7 | TRBV6-5
CASSLAGGEGSPLHF | 15 | TRBJ1-6 | TRBV5-1
CASSQENAGLDGYTF | 15 | TRBJ1-2 | TRBV4-2
CASSFQAKNVQYF | 13 | TRBJ2-4 | TRBV7-8
CASSLFGRGVQETQYF | 16 | TRBJ2-5 | TRBV7-7
CASSFEAVLPISYNSPLHF | 19 | TRBJ1-6 | TRBV12-1
CASNQRQMNTEAFF | 14 | TRBJ1-1 | TRBV2
CSASVPQTYEQYF | 13 | TRBJ2-7 | TRBV20-1
CASSGPHRGTEAFF | 14 | TRBJ1-1 | TRBV6-1
CASSPTGTGYTEAFF | 15 | TRBJ1-1 | TRBV5-1
CASSLGLAGGANTGELFF | 18 | TRBJ2-2 | TRBV12-3/TRBV12-4
CASSQVASHGYTF | 13 | TRBJ1-2 | TRBV3-1
CASSFWLSGEVQRYF | 15 | TRBJ2-3 | TRBV12-3/TRBV12-4
CSARGLYTHTQYF | 13 | TRBJ2-3 | TRBV20-1
CAGSLTGTLLNEQFF | 15 | TRBJ2-1 | TRBV7-8
CASSQVEGSNSPLHF | 15 | TRBJ1-6 | TRBV4-2
CASSLMRGGSTDTQYF | 16 | TRBJ2-3 | TRBV5-1
CASGLVMGLSPHNEQFF | 17 | TRBJ2-1 | TRBV12-5
CASRGVELFF | 10 | TRBJ1-4 | TRBV12-3/TRBV12-4